The table lists the clone carrying this T cell receptor (beta chain) with a few counts. The data were obtained in a study of blood T cell repertoires in COVID-19. About the research overall: Acute and convalescent COVID-19 samples came from the United States, Italy and Spain. T cells, B-cell-depleted T cells, or PBMCs provided the cDNA or gDNA that served as material.

Clones were sequenced by immunoSEQ multiplex PCR, and TCRdb holds only the in-frame ones, with some missing. The table lists about 35,000 clones, 60% to 80% of them singletons. This CDR3 is 14 amino acids long. Germline V gives CDR1 SGHNT, CDR2 YYREEE (reference sequence). Trimming cost V 5 bases and J 4 bases; bases outside gene matches: 6. Sequencing was carried out using peripheral blood. This chain joins TRBV5-4 and TRBJ1-1, with 9 bases identical to TRBD1. The sequence came from a man older than 75 with active or convalescent COVID-19. CDR3 region: CASSFTGGITEAFF. In DNA form, the CDR3 reads TGTGCCAGCAGTTTCACAGGGGGCATCACTGAAGCTTTCTTT.